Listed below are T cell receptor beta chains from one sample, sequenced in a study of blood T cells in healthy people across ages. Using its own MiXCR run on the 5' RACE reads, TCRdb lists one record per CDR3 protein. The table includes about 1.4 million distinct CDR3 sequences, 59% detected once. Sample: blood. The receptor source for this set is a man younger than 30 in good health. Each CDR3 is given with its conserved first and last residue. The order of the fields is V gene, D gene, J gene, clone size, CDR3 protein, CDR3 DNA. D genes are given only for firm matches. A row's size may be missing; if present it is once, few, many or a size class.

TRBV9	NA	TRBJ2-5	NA	CASSEIFQETQYF	TGTGCCAGCAGCGAAATCTTTCAAGAGACCCAGTACTTC
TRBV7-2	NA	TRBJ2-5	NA	CASSQSVETQYF	TGTGCCAGCAGCCAATCCGTGGAGACCCAGTACTTC
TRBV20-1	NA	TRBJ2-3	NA	CSARRDGTDTQYF	TGCAGTGCTAGAAGGGACGGCACAGATACGCAGTATTTT
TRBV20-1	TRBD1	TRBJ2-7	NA	CSASFGTGMINEQYF	TGCAGTGCGTCCTTCGGGACAGGGATGATCAATGAGCAGTACTTC
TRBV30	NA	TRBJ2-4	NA	CAWALVGAKNIQYF	TGTGCCTGGGCCCTAGTGGGAGCCAAAAACATTCAGTACTTC
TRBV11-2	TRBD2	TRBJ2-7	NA	CASSSSSGTRAYEQYF	TGTGCCAGCAGCTCCTCTTCCGGGACTAGAGCCTACGAGCAGTACTTC
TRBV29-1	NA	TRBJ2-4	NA	CSVEYRGLAKNIQYF	TGCAGCGTTGAATACCGAGGTCTGGCCAAAAACATTCAGTACTTC
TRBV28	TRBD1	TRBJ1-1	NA	CASNPGQGPTEAFF	TGTGCCAGCAACCCGGGACAGGGGCCCACTGAAGCTTTCTTT
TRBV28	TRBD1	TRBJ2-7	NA	CATSTGGPYEQYF	TGTGCCACTTCAACAGGGGGTCCCTACGAGCAGTACTTC
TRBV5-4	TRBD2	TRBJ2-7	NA	CASSLGLAGDVQYF	TGTGCCAGCAGCTTGGGCCTAGCGGGAGACGTGCAGTACTTC
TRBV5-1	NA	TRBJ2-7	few	CASSSGQTSSYEQYF	TGCGCCAGCAGCTCCGGACAGACAAGTTCCTACGAGCAGTACTTC
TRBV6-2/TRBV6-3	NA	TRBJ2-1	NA	CASRVLSNNEQFF	TGTGCCAGCAGGGTCCTATCAAACAATGAGCAGTTCTTC